This is a list of T cell receptor beta chains from one sample in a study of T-cell reconstitution after alpha-beta-depleted transplantation in children. TCRdb reanalysed the PCR reads using MiXCR and keeps one entry per CDR3 protein. The sample records tens of thousands of distinct CDR3 sequences, around 18% being singletons. The material sequenced was PBMCs, mostly from graft donor cells, taken 360 days after TCRalphabeta/CD19-depleted stem cell transplant. The origin of the receptors is a male patient between 2 and 10 years old who had a stem cell transplant for acute lymphoblastic leukemia, so the T cells may come from the graft donor. CDR3s include the opening cysteine and the closing phenylalanine or tryptophan. Each record gives: V gene, D gene, clone size, J gene, CDR3 protein, CDR3 DNA. The D gene is left open where the match is weak. Size is omitted from some rows. Given values are once, few, many or a class for expanded clones.

v_gene: TRBV25-1
d_gene: TRBD2
abundance: few
j_gene: TRBJ2-1
CDR3aa: CASSIRTSGGYNEQFF
CDR3nt: TGTGCCAGCAGTATACGGACTAGCGGGGGTTACAATGAGCAGTTCTTC

v_gene: TRBV12-3/TRBV12-4
d_gene: NA
abundance: few
j_gene: TRBJ1-1
CDR3aa: CASRAGRNTEAFF
CDR3nt: TGTGCCAGCAGAGCTGGACGGAACACTGAAGCTTTCTTT

v_gene: TRBV15
d_gene: TRBD2
abundance: NA
j_gene: TRBJ2-7
CDR3aa: CATSRGGGVGYEQYF
CDR3nt: TGTGCCACCAGCAGAGGGGGAGGGGTCGGGTACGAGCAGTACTTC

v_gene: TRBV20-1
d_gene: NA
abundance: NA
j_gene: TRBJ2-1
CDR3aa: CSARDRGSSHSSYNEQFF
CDR3nt: TGCAGTGCTAGAGATAGGGGTTCTAGTCATAGCTCCTACAATGAGCAGTTCTTC

v_gene: TRBV20-1
d_gene: TRBD1
abundance: few
j_gene: TRBJ2-7
CDR3aa: CSASRTGTYEQYF
CDR3nt: TGCAGTGCTAGTCGGACAGGGACCTACGAGCAGTACTTC

v_gene: TRBV5-1
d_gene: TRBD1
abundance: NA
j_gene: TRBJ2-2
CDR3aa: CASSQGGMGTGELFF
CDR3nt: TGCGCCAGCAGCCAAGGGGGCATGGGCACCGGGGAGCTGTTTTTT

v_gene: TRBV5-1
d_gene: NA
abundance: few
j_gene: TRBJ2-2
CDR3aa: CASGTLNTGELFF
CDR3nt: TGCGCCAGCGGGACACTGAACACCGGGGAGCTGTTTTTT

v_gene: TRBV12-3/TRBV12-4
d_gene: NA
abundance: NA
j_gene: TRBJ1-2
CDR3aa: CASSLVANGFYTF
CDR3nt: TGTGCCAGCAGTTTAGTGGCCAATGGGTTCTACACCTTC

v_gene: TRBV5-1
d_gene: NA
abundance: few
j_gene: TRBJ2-3
CDR3aa: CASSWHLSDPTTDTQYF
CDR3nt: TGCGCCAGCAGCTGGCACCTTTCGGACCCCACTACAGATACGCAGTATTTT

v_gene: TRBV9
d_gene: NA
abundance: few
j_gene: TRBJ1-1
CDR3aa: CASSPHRWGNTEAFF
CDR3nt: TGTGCCAGCAGCCCCCACCGGTGGGGTAATACTGAAGCTTTCTTT

v_gene: TRBV2
d_gene: TRBD1
abundance: few
j_gene: TRBJ2-7
CDR3aa: CASSEERDRGLPSYEQYF
CDR3nt: TGTGCCAGCAGTGAAGAACGGGACAGGGGCCTCCCTAGCTACGAGCAGTACTTC

v_gene: TRBV25-1
d_gene: NA
abundance: few
j_gene: TRBJ2-3
CDR3aa: CASSEYLGGGGGTDTQYF
CDR3nt: TGTGCCAGCAGTGAATATCTCGGAGGGGGGGGCGGCACAGATACGCAGTATTTT

v_gene: TRBV7-7
d_gene: NA
abundance: NA
j_gene: TRBJ2-5
CDR3aa: CASSSGPIVETQYF
CDR3nt: TGTGCTAGCAGCTCGGGACCGATAGTAGAGACCCAGTACTTC

v_gene: TRBV5-1
d_gene: NA
abundance: few
j_gene: TRBJ2-5
CDR3aa: CASSSQPAEYQETQYF
CDR3nt: TGCGCCAGCAGCTCCCAGCCAGCGGAGTACCAAGAGACCCAGTACTTC

v_gene: TRBV3-1
d_gene: NA
abundance: NA
j_gene: TRBJ1-2
CDR3aa: CASSHLNYGYTF
CDR3nt: TGTGCCAGCAGCCACCTGAACTATGGCTACACCTTC

v_gene: TRBV20-1
d_gene: NA
abundance: many
j_gene: TRBJ1-2
CDR3aa: CSARDRRRGYTF
CDR3nt: TGCAGTGCTAGAGACCGTCGAAGGGGCTACACCTTC

v_gene: TRBV28
d_gene: NA
abundance: many
j_gene: TRBJ1-2
CDR3aa: CASSLSAVNYGYTF
CDR3nt: TGTGCCAGCAGTTTATCGGCGGTTAACTATGGCTACACCTTC

v_gene: TRBV7-8
d_gene: TRBD2
abundance: few
j_gene: TRBJ2-5
CDR3aa: CASSLARSSGRVIQETQYF
CDR3nt: TGTGCCAGCAGCTTAGCCCGGTCGAGCGGGAGGGTTATCCAAGAGACCCAGTACTTC

v_gene: TRBV12-3/TRBV12-4
d_gene: TRBD2
abundance: NA
j_gene: TRBJ2-2
CDR3aa: CASRLTSGSSGELFF
CDR3nt: TGTGCCAGCAGGTTGACTAGCGGGAGTTCCGGGGAGCTGTTTTTT

v_gene: TRBV3-1
d_gene: TRBD2
abundance: few
j_gene: TRBJ2-5
CDR3aa: CASSQAAGDQETQYF
CDR3nt: TGTGCCAGCAGCCAAGCAGCGGGAGACCAAGAGACCCAGTACTTC

v_gene: TRBV5-1
d_gene: TRBD1
abundance: NA
j_gene: TRBJ2-5
CDR3aa: CASSFPGTGQQETQYF
CDR3nt: TGCGCCAGCAGCTTCCCCGGGACAGGACAACAAGAGACCCAGTACTTC

v_gene: TRBV29-1
d_gene: NA
abundance: few
j_gene: TRBJ2-3
CDR3aa: CSVGAFLGTQYF
CDR3nt: TGCAGCGTTGGGGCCTTCCTCGGTACGCAGTATTTT

v_gene: TRBV7-2
d_gene: TRBD2
abundance: few
j_gene: TRBJ2-5
CDR3aa: CASRRSSGKQETQYF
CDR3nt: TGTGCCAGCAGAAGAAGTAGCGGGAAACAAGAGACCCAGTACTTC

v_gene: TRBV9
d_gene: TRBD2
abundance: few
j_gene: TRBJ2-3
CDR3aa: CASSAGATSTDTQYF
CDR3nt: TGTGCCAGCAGTGCGGGAGCGACTAGCACAGATACGCAGTATTTT

v_gene: TRBV20-1
d_gene: NA
abundance: many
j_gene: TRBJ2-7
CDR3aa: CSASPRYSSYEQYF
CDR3nt: TGCAGTGCTAGTCCCAGGTATAGCTCCTACGAGCAGTACTTC

v_gene: TRBV12-3/TRBV12-4
d_gene: NA
abundance: NA
j_gene: TRBJ2-2
CDR3aa: CASRPGKRSGELFF
CDR3nt: TGTGCCAGCAGACCAGGGAAACGGTCCGGGGAGCTGTTTTTT

v_gene: TRBV12-5
d_gene: TRBD2
abundance: NA
j_gene: TRBJ2-5
CDR3aa: CASSPSGNQETQYF
CDR3nt: TGTGCTAGTTCGCCTAGCGGGAACCAAGAGACCCAGTACTTC

v_gene: TRBV4-1
d_gene: NA
abundance: NA
j_gene: TRBJ2-1
CDR3aa: CASSQEGFIEQFF
CDR3nt: TGCGCCAGCAGCCAAGAAGGCTTCATAGAGCAGTTCTTC

v_gene: TRBV7-9
d_gene: TRBD1
abundance: few
j_gene: TRBJ1-6
CDR3aa: CASRQTTGGPLNSPLHF
CDR3nt: TGTGCCAGCAGGCAAACTACAGGGGGACCACTTAATTCACCCCTCCACTTT

v_gene: TRBV25-1
d_gene: NA
abundance: few
j_gene: TRBJ2-1
CDR3aa: CASDEGYNEQFF
CDR3nt: TGTGCCAGCGATGAGGGGTACAATGAGCAGTTCTTC

v_gene: TRBV11-2
d_gene: NA
abundance: few
j_gene: TRBJ2-3
CDR3aa: CASSFGTDTQYF
CDR3nt: TGTGCCAGCAGCTTTGGCACAGATACGCAGTATTTT

v_gene: TRBV5-1
d_gene: TRBD2
abundance: few
j_gene: TRBJ2-3
CDR3aa: CASSLVAGGLIDTQYF
CDR3nt: TGCGCCAGCAGCTTGGTGGCGGGAGGGCTCATAGATACGCAGTATTTT

v_gene: TRBV20-1
d_gene: TRBD1
abundance: many
j_gene: TRBJ2-3
CDR3aa: CSARDPQGERPTDTQYF
CDR3nt: TGCAGTGCTAGAGATCCACAGGGGGAAAGACCCACAGATACGCAGTATTTT

v_gene: TRBV5-6
d_gene: NA
abundance: medium-sized
j_gene: TRBJ2-1
CDR3aa: CASSLGRGPYNEQFF
CDR3nt: TGTGCCAGCAGCTTGGGTAGGGGCCCCTACAATGAGCAGTTCTTC

v_gene: TRBV27
d_gene: NA
abundance: NA
j_gene: TRBJ2-2
CDR3aa: CASSPLTGWSGELFF
CDR3nt: TGTGCCAGCAGCCCTCTTACAGGGTGGTCCGGGGAGCTGTTTTTT

v_gene: TRBV6-1
d_gene: NA
abundance: NA
j_gene: TRBJ2-7
CDR3aa: CASSQGGTVLYEQYF
CDR3nt: TGTGCCAGCAGTCAAGGGGGGACAGTTCTTTACGAGCAGTACTTC

v_gene: TRBV27
d_gene: NA
abundance: many
j_gene: TRBJ2-4
CDR3aa: CASSRTGSALAKNIQYF
CDR3nt: TGTGCCAGCAGTCGTACAGGGTCGGCATTAGCCAAAAACATTCAGTACTTC

v_gene: TRBV7-8
d_gene: NA
abundance: NA
j_gene: TRBJ2-1
CDR3aa: CASSLSFANNEQFF
CDR3nt: TGTGCCAGCAGCTTATCCTTCGCGAACAATGAGCAGTTCTTC

v_gene: TRBV7-9
d_gene: TRBD2
abundance: few
j_gene: TRBJ2-4
CDR3aa: CASSQRTSGKNIQYF
CDR3nt: TGTGCCAGCAGCCAACGGACTAGCGGCAAAAACATTCAGTACTTC

v_gene: TRBV25-1
d_gene: NA
abundance: few
j_gene: TRBJ2-7
CDR3aa: CASRLTVPSSYEQYF
CDR3nt: TGTGCCAGCCGACTAACGGTCCCATCATCCTACGAGCAGTACTTC

v_gene: TRBV12-3/TRBV12-4
d_gene: NA
abundance: few
j_gene: TRBJ2-7
CDR3aa: CASSLDRVITYEQYF
CDR3nt: TGTGCCAGCAGTTTAGACAGGGTGATAACCTACGAGCAGTACTTC

v_gene: TRBV20-1
d_gene: NA
abundance: few
j_gene: TRBJ2-1
CDR3aa: CSARSYSAYYEQFF
CDR3nt: TGCAGTGCTAGGTCCTACAGTGCGTACTATGAGCAGTTCTTC

v_gene: TRBV7-6
d_gene: NA
abundance: few
j_gene: TRBJ2-7
CDR3aa: CASSSQYGVYEQYF
CDR3nt: TGTGCCAGCAGCTCGCAGTATGGGGTTTACGAGCAGTACTTC

v_gene: TRBV2
d_gene: NA
abundance: many
j_gene: TRBJ2-2
CDR3aa: CASSEAVLGSGELFF
CDR3nt: TGTGCCAGCAGTGAAGCGGTACTAGGCAGCGGGGAGCTGTTTTTT

v_gene: TRBV6-5
d_gene: NA
abundance: NA
j_gene: TRBJ2-3
CDR3aa: CASSYKDTQYF
CDR3nt: TGTGCCAGCAGTTACAAAGATACGCAGTATTTT

v_gene: TRBV5-1
d_gene: NA
abundance: once
j_gene: TRBJ2-1
CDR3aa: CASSFLGNEQFF
CDR3nt: TGCGCCAGCAGCTTTTTGGGGAATGAGCAGTTCTTC

v_gene: TRBV6-1
d_gene: TRBD2
abundance: NA
j_gene: TRBJ2-4
CDR3aa: CASSKSGRTNIQYF
CDR3nt: TGTGCCAGCAGTAAGAGCGGGAGGACAAACATTCAGTACTTC

v_gene: TRBV12-3/TRBV12-4
d_gene: NA
abundance: NA
j_gene: TRBJ2-1
CDR3aa: CASRSDRDFGYNEQFF
CDR3nt: TGTGCCAGCAGATCAGACCGGGACTTTGGGTACAATGAGCAGTTCTTC

v_gene: TRBV6-1
d_gene: NA
abundance: NA
j_gene: TRBJ2-7
CDR3aa: CASSRGALWSYEQYF
CDR3nt: TGTGCCAGCAGCCGGGGGGCGCTGTGGTCCTACGAGCAGTACTTC

v_gene: TRBV5-1
d_gene: TRBD1
abundance: NA
j_gene: TRBJ2-5
CDR3aa: CASSLGRGTGGRETQYF
CDR3nt: TGCGCCAGCAGCTTGGGCCGAGGGACAGGGGGGAGAGAGACCCAGTACTTC

v_gene: TRBV5-4
d_gene: TRBD2
abundance: few
j_gene: TRBJ2-1
CDR3aa: CASRFSALAAERFYNEQFF
CDR3nt: TGTGCCAGCAGGTTCTCGGCACTAGCGGCAGAGAGATTCTACAATGAGCAGTTCTTC

v_gene: TRBV11-3
d_gene: NA
abundance: few
j_gene: TRBJ2-7
CDR3aa: CASSRMPKTTYPYEQYF
CDR3nt: TGTGCCAGCAGTAGGATGCCTAAGACAACTTACCCCTACGAGCAGTACTTC